The rows below give T cell receptor beta chains drawn from one sample of a study of T cell responses to AZD1222 COVID-19 vaccine. This table comes from immunoSEQ multiplex PCR, and its TCRdb copy is limited to in-frame clones, with some not included. Of roughly 140,000 clones detected, around 90% appear once; the ten largest clones hold about 5%. The sample in question was peripheral blood, obtained on day 0 of AZD1222 vaccination. Source of these receptors: an adult in good health. Each CDR3 is given with its conserved first and last residue. Fields, in order: CDR3 DNA, CDR3 protein, D gene, V gene, J gene. The D gene is left open where the match is weak.

DNA: TGTGCCAGCAGTTTGGGGGAGGAGTATGAAAAACTGTTTTTT; CDR3: CASSLGEEYEKLFF; D: -; V: TRBV28; J: TRBJ1-4
DNA: TGTGCTAGCAGCTCAGATTTAATGGCAGGGTACAATGAGCAGTTCTTC; CDR3: CASSSDLMAGYNEQFF; D: -; V: TRBV7-7; J: TRBJ2-1
DNA: TGTGCCAGTAGTACCTTAGCGGGGTCCTCCTACGAGCAGTACTTC; CDR3: CASSTLAGSSYEQYF; D: TRBD2; V: TRBV19; J: TRBJ2-7
DNA: TGCGCCAGCAGCTTAGCCCCGGGACAGGGTAGTCACGAGCAGTACTTC; CDR3: CASSLAPGQGSHEQYF; D: TRBD1; V: TRBV5-1; J: TRBJ2-7
DNA: TGTGCCACCAGCAGAGTGGACAGGGGGCCGTTGAATTTCTATGGCTACACCTTC; CDR3: CATSRVDRGPLNFYGYTF; D: TRBD1; V: TRBV15; J: TRBJ1-2
DNA: TGTGCCAGCAGCGTAGACAGGGACTCTGGAAACACCATATATTTT; CDR3: CASSVDRDSGNTIYF; D: -; V: TRBV9; J: TRBJ1-3
DNA: TGTGCCAGCAGCTTAAATTCCAACTACAATGAGCAGTTCTTC; CDR3: CASSLNSNYNEQFF; D: -; V: TRBV7-3; J: TRBJ2-1
DNA: TGTGCCATCAGTGAGCATGTCGGGGGTAAGAACACTGAAGCTTTCTTT; CDR3: CAISEHVGGKNTEAFF; D: -; V: TRBV10-3; J: TRBJ1-1
DNA: TGTGCCAGCAGCTTTTTCTACGAGCAGTACTTC; CDR3: CASSFFYEQYF; D: -; V: TRBV7-9; J: TRBJ2-7
DNA: TGCGCCAGCAGCTTGGTTCCGGGGGAATCCTACGAGCAGTACTTC; CDR3: CASSLVPGESYEQYF; D: -; V: TRBV5-1; J: TRBJ2-7
DNA: TGTGCCAGCAGCTTGGCCACCGGGACAGGGCCCTACGAGCAGTACTTC; CDR3: CASSLATGTGPYEQYF; D: TRBD1; V: TRBV7-8; J: TRBJ2-7
DNA: TGTGCCACCAGTGAGTCGACAGTGGGCAATCAGCCCCAGCATTTT; CDR3: CATSESTVGNQPQHF; D: -; V: TRBV24-1; J: TRBJ1-5
DNA: TGTGCCAGCAGCTTTCGTAGCATCTACACAGATACGCAGTATTTT; CDR3: CASSFRSIYTDTQYF; D: -; V: TRBV5-6; J: TRBJ2-3
DNA: TGTGCCAGCAGCTTGGCCGGGCGTCTAAAACCTAACTATGGCTACACCTTC; CDR3: CASSLAGRLKPNYGYTF; D: -; V: TRBV5-4; J: TRBJ1-2
DNA: TGTGCCAGCGGGACAGGGGCTTTATTCGTTGGCTACACCTTC; CDR3: CASGTGALFVGYTF; D: TRBD1; V: TRBV28; J: TRBJ1-2
DNA: TGTGCCAGCAGGGCCGGAGGAAACACCATATATTTT; CDR3: CASRAGGNTIYF; D: -; V: TRBV6-5; J: TRBJ1-3
DNA: TGTGCCAGCAGCCGCCCCGGGGAGGGGGTGAAGTCACCCCTCCACTTT; CDR3: CASSRPGEGVKSPLHF; D: -; V: TRBV4-2; J: TRBJ1-6
DNA: TGTGCCAGCAGTGGGACAGGGCCCCCCGGGGAGCTGTTTTTT; CDR3: CASSGTGPPGELFF; D: TRBD1; V: TRBV28; J: TRBJ2-2